This entry lists 15 T cell receptor beta chains sequenced from one sample in a study of T cells expressing NK-cell markers. TCRdb reprocessed the 5' RACE reads; each CDR3 protein has one entry and no DNA is given. This sample contains some 140,000 distinct CDR3 sequences. Sequenced input: blood T cells: a sorted CD56 or NKG2C T cell subset, CD4+ or CD8+ T cells, or bulk PBMC T cells (not recorded which). The origin of the receptors is a woman aged 45-60 years in good health.

This sequence joins TRBV12-3 or TRBV12-4 and TRBJ1-1; TCRdb's D call of TRBD1 is untestable without DNA. This CDR3 has 15 amino acids. CDR3 in amino acids: CASSLAGGGKTEAFF.

The chain uses TRBV18 and TRBJ2-1; as DNA is missing, the TRBD2 call by TCRdb cannot be tested. Germline V gives CDR1 KGHSH, CDR2 LQKENI. The CDR3 has 12 residues. CDR3 sequence reads: CASSPAGHEQFF.

The chain couples TRBV12-3 or TRBV12-4 to TRBJ2-3; the D call of TRBD1 rests on TCRdb alone, since no DNA is present to check it. The CDR3 is 14 residues long. CDR3 protein: CASRTGPTTDTQYF.

This rearrangement joins TRBV2 to TRBJ2-5. The germline gives CDR1 SNHLY, CDR2 FYNNEI. This CDR3 is built from 16 residues. The chain's CDR3 is CASSDVNGHTIETQYF.

The chain combines TRBV20-1 with TRBJ2-5. The germline gives CDR1 DFQATT, CDR2 SNEGSKA (reference sequence). The CDR3 sequence is 12 residues long. This CDR3 is CRAWPAQETQYF.

The chain is built from TRBV7-8 and TRBJ2-7; TCRdb designates TRBD1, a call that cannot be tested without DNA. Germline assignment: CDR1 SGHVS and CDR2 FQNEAQ. The CDR3 sequence is 19 residues long. Here the CDR3 reads CASSSITGGAELFSYEQYF.

V and J are TRBV4-2 and TRBJ2-1; TCRdb returns TRBD2, unconfirmable since there is no DNA. The CDR3 loop spans 14 amino acids. The germline CDR1 and CDR2 sequences are LGHNA and YNFKEQ. The CDR3 here is CASSPGASGATEFF.

The chain has TRBV6-6 and TRBJ1-2. Germline CDR1 reads MNHNY; CDR2 reads SVGAGI (reference sequence). CDR3 length: 12 amino acids. CDR3 protein: CASSSGVSGYTF.

The V call is TRBV4-1, the J call TRBJ1-5; as DNA is missing, the TRBD1 call by TCRdb cannot be tested. The CDR3 loop spans 16 amino acids. In germline, CDR1 is MGHRA, CDR2 YSYEKL. This CDR3 reads CASSQRTGNSNQPQHF.

The chain has TRBV4-2 and TRBJ2-1; TCRdb's D gene call, TRBD1, goes unchecked for lack of DNA. The CDR3 has 14 residues. The germline CDR1 and CDR2 sequences are LGHNA and YNFKEQ. The CDR3 protein is CASSQVPANNEQFF.

The rearrangement links TRBV3-1 to TRBJ2-7; TCRdb's D gene call, TRBD2, goes unchecked for lack of DNA. This CDR3 contains 14 residues. CDR1 LGHDT and CDR2 YNNKEL come from the germline V gene (reference sequence). CDR3 loop: CASSLTSGNYEQYF.

The rearrangement joins TRBV19 to TRBJ2-1; without DNA, the TCRdb call of TRBD2 cannot be checked. CDR1 is LNHDA, CDR2 SQIVND, per germline (reference sequence). The CDR3 consists of 14 residues. The CDR3 reads CASSEGVLYNEQFF.

The rearrangement links TRBV3-1 to TRBJ2-1; absent DNA, TCRdb's TRBD2 call cannot be checked. This CDR3 contains 16 residues. Germline V gene lookup returns CDR1 LGHDT and CDR2 YNNKEL (reference sequence). The CDR3 reads CASSHSSGLAGEREFF.

V usage is TRBV19 and J usage is TRBJ2-5; TCRdb calls TRBD1, which cannot be checked without DNA. Germline CDR1 reads LNHDA; CDR2 reads SQIVND (reference sequence). The CDR3 spans 18 residues. The CDR3 sequence is CASSIGRGQGVVRETQYF.

The V gene is TRBV3-1, the J gene TRBJ2-2; TCRdb lists TRBD1, though no DNA is available to test this call. CDR1 and CDR2 from the germline V gene are LGHDT and YNNKEL (reference sequence). The CDR3 is 22 amino acids. The CDR3 loop reads CASSQYGTGNRESFSYTGELFF.